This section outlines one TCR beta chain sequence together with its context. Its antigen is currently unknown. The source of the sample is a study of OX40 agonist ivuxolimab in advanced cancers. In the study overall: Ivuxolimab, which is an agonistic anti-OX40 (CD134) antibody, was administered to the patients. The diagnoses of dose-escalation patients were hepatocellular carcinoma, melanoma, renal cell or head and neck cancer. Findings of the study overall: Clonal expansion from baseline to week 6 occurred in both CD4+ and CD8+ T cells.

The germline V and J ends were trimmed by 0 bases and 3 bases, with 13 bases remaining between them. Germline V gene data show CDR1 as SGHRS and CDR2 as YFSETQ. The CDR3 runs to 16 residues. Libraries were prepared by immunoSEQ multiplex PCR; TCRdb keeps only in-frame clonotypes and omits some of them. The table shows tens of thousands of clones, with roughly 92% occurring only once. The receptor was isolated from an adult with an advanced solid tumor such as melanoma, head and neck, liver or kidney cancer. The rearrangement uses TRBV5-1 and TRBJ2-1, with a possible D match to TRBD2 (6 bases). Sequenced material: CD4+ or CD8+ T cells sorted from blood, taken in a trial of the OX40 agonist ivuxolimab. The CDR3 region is CASSLAGEANYNEQFF. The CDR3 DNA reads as TGCGCCAGCAGCTTGGCGGGGGAAGCGAACTACAATGAGCAGTTCTTC.